The clone carrying this T cell receptor (beta chain) has a handful of counts. Its target is unknown. These data come from a study of CD8 T cells in ankylosing spondylitis. Construction of TCR beta libraries was performed using quantitative 5'-RACE with molecular barcodes. TCRdb fed the 5' RACE reads into MiXCR, producing one record per CDR3 protein. In the table there are around 300,000 distinct CDR3 sequences, approximately 14% of which are singletons. General observations from the study: Seven to nine highly homologous variants formed a TCR beta motif that appeared characteristic of ankylosing spondylitis blood.

The CDR3 length is 15 residues. The V gene end was trimmed by 4 bases and the J gene end by 2 bases; junction bases not matched to a gene: 6. Germline-derived CDR1 and CDR2 are SGHRS and YFSETQ. This clonotype originated in a male donor with ankylosing spondylitis or in good health (not recorded which). Sequencing was done on a sample of blood, either unsorted or a sorted T cell fraction (not recorded which). This chain connects TRBV5-1 to TRBJ1-3, with 7 bases aligning to TRBD1. The CDR3 nucleotides are TGCGCCAGCAGCCTCCAGACAGGGCCTGGAAACACCATATATTTT. It yields the protein CASSLQTGPGNTIYF.